This passage covers 30 T cell receptor beta chains from one sample sequenced in a study of T cells in Graves' hyperthyroidism and ophthalmopathy. What was amplified from RNA transcripts were TCR beta CDR3 regions. First-round RT-PCR of the TCR CDR3 relied on the HTBI primer set. TCRdb fed the multiplex PCR reads into MiXCR, producing one record per CDR3 protein. The sample lists about 580,000 distinct CDR3 sequences, just over 45% seen once, with approximately 7.5% in the top ten. Sequencing was performed on peripheral blood or thyroid tissue (not recorded which). These receptor sequences come from a woman between 18 and 29 years old with Graves' hyperthyroidism.

The rearrangement links TRBV29-1 to TRBJ2-5, with a tentative D call TRBD2 (7 bases). Trimming removed 8 bases from V and 5 bases from J, with 18 bases in between. CDR1 SQVTM and CDR2 ANQGSEA come from the germline V gene. CDR3 length equals 13 residues. The chain's CDR3 is CSLWLGGGETQYF. Written as DNA, the CDR3 is TGCAGCTTATGGCTGGGAGGGGGGGAGACCCAGTACTTC.

This clonotype was observed at least ten times. The CDR3: CASSYAWGRGRVNYGYTF. DNA of the CDR3: TGTGCCAGCAGTTACGCGTGGGGCAGGGGCCGCGTTAACTATGGCTACACCTTC. This chain uses TRBV6-5 with TRBJ1-2, with D possibly being TRBD1 (6 bases). The germline V gene encodes CDR1 MNHEY and CDR2 SVGAGI. Trimming cost V 2 bases and J 1 base, with 20 bases left between them. CDR3 length: 18 residues.

This clonotype was picked up many times. The CDR3 region is CASSPSQGGRRGQPQHF. DNA of the CDR3: TGTGCCAGCAGCCCCTCGCAGGGGGGGCGGCGGGGTCAGCCCCAGCATTTT. The V and J genes are TRBV5-6 and TRBJ1-5; 7 positions agree with TRBD1. In germline, CDR1 is SGHDT, CDR2 YYEEEE. The CDR3 length is 17 residues. The trim removed 4 bases at V and 6 bases at J, leaving 16 bases unmatched.

For this clonotype: One end of the junction is discordant with germline, which a read error may explain. This chain uses TRBV12-3 or TRBV12-4 with TRBJ2-7; tentative D call: TRBD2 (5 bases). The CDR3 is 16 amino acids. CDR3 protein: CASSSTGLVEELEQHF. CDR3 in DNA: TGTGCCAGCAGTTCGACTGGGCTGGTGGAGGAGCTCGAGCAGCACTTC.

This chain connects TRBV20-1 to TRBJ2-7; no clear D. Looked up from germline, CDR1 is DFQATT and CDR2 is SNEGSKA (reference sequence). Between the trimmed V and J ends, which lost 4 bases and 5 bases, there was a span of 9 bases. The CDR3 sequence is 11 residues long. CDR3 sequence (DNA): TGCAGTGCTATCAGAAGCGACGAGCAGTACTTC. It encodes CSAIRSDEQYF.

This clonotype showed up many times. V is TRBV25-1 and J is TRBJ2-7; 12 nucleotides match TRBD1. The germline gives CDR1 MGHDK, CDR2 SYGVNS. The CDR3 runs 16 residues. J gave up 7 bases and V 3 bases, and 10 bases lay outside the gene matches. The CDR3 sequence is CASSDPAGQGAEEQYF. The CDR3 DNA reads TGTGCCAGCAGTGACCCCGCGGGACAGGGGGCCGAGGAGCAGTACTTC.

This clonotype was seen at least ten times. The rearrangement uses TRBV7-9 and TRBJ2-5, with 7 bases matching TRBD2. The CDR3 totals 14 residues. Per the germline V gene, CDR1 is SEHNR and CDR2 is FQNEAQ (reference sequence). With V trimmed by 5 bases and J by 4 bases, 7 bases remained unmatched. The CDR3 here is CASSNLWGGETQYF. The CDR3 region has the DNA TGTGCCAGCAGCAATCTTTGGGGGGGAGAGACCCAGTACTTC.

This rearrangement joins TRBV20-1 to TRBJ2-7; possible D gene TRBD1, 6 bases. The CDR3 length is 14 residues. V lost 6 bases and J 7 bases, leaving 22 bases between the germline ends. Germline lookup yields CDR1 DFQATT and CDR2 SNEGSKA (reference sequence). The CDR3 region has the DNA TGCAGTGCGGCCCGGGACACCTCCTACAATGAGCAGTACTTC. Protein: CSAARDTSYNEQYF.

The chain links TRBV30 to TRBJ1-1, with unresolved D. Germline V gene data show CDR1 as GTSNPN and CDR2 as SVGIG (reference sequence). The V gene lost 4 bases and the J gene lost 3 bases, with 12 bases spanning the gap. The CDR3 covers 13 residues. Here the CDR3 DNA reads TGTGCCTGGATTGTTGCATCCCACACTGAAGCTTTCTTT. Encoded protein: CAWIVASHTEAFF.

This clonotype was found many times. V is TRBV20-1 and J is TRBJ1-1; D is unclear. Trimming removed 6 bases from V and 1 base from J, with 15 bases in between. Germline CDR1 is DFQATT and CDR2 is SNEGSKA (reference sequence). CDR3 length equals 14 residues. CDR3 residues: CSAHLPTENTEAFF. The CDR3 region has the DNA TGCAGTGCCCACCTCCCGACGGAGAACACTGAAGCTTTCTTT.

The CDR3: CASSLTATDRATEAFF. CDR3 nucleotides: TGTGCCAGCAGCTTAACTGCTACTGACAGGGCCACTGAAGCTTTCTTT. The chain is built from TRBV7-3 and TRBJ1-1; the match to TRBD1 covers 7 bases. V lost 0 bases and J lost 4; bases outside the gene matches: 8. The CDR3 consists of 16 residues. Looked up from germline, CDR1 is SGHTA and CDR2 is FQGTGA.

The chain uses TRBV6-5 and TRBJ1-3; D is undetermined. The CDR3 consists of 10 residues. With 10 bases removed from V and 8 bases from J, the gap between germline ends came to 9 bases. Germline lookup yields CDR1 MNHEY and CDR2 SVGAGI. The CDR3 coding sequence is TGTGCCACCGAGGGTGACACCATATATTTT. Translating it yields CATEGDTIYF.

This chain connects TRBV29-1 to TRBJ2-5; the D call may be TRBD1 or TRBD2 (6 bases each). Trimming pared 3 bases from V and 5 bases from J, leaving 13 bases between. This CDR3 contains 13 residues. The germline CDR1 and CDR2 sequences are SQVTM and ANQGSEA. CDR3 in DNA: TGCAGCGTTGATGGGGGCGGAGGGGAGACCCAGTACTTC. It yields the protein CSVDGGGGETQYF.

Note on this clonotype: A clone one base away is much larger, so this may be a read error. This chain uses TRBV10-3 with TRBJ2-2; D might be TRBD1 (6 bases). This CDR3 region has 17 residues. Germline CDR1 is ENHRY and CDR2 is SYGVKD. V lost 6 bases and J 1 base, leaving 18 bases between the germline ends. In nucleotides, the CDR3 is TGTGCCATCAGCTTAGACTACGACAGGAAGAACACCGGGGAGCTGTTTTTT. Protein: CAISLDYDRKNTGELFF.

This clonotype was found many times. The V call is TRBV20-1, the J call TRBJ1-1; 9 positions agree with TRBD1. Per germline, CDR1 DFQATT and CDR2 SNEGSKA (reference sequence). V lost 4 bases and J lost 1; bases outside the gene matches: 1. The CDR3 totals 13 residues. CDR3 sequence (DNA): TGCAGTGCTAAGGGACAGGGGAACACTGAAGCTTTCTTT. Translating it yields CSAKGQGNTEAFF.

This clonotype was observed a few times. The chain combines TRBV7-6 with TRBJ2-1; possible D gene TRBD1, 6 bases. Trimming shortened V by 5 bases and J by 7 bases, and 15 bases separated the two germline ends. The CDR3 runs 14 residues. Looked up from germline, CDR1 is SGHVS and CDR2 is FNYEAQ. The CDR3 spells CASSPLDRSNEQFF. CDR3 nucleotide sequence: TGTGCCAGCAGCCCGCTCGACAGGTCGAATGAGCAGTTCTTC. Filled out from reference TRBV7-6 and TRBJ2-1, the complete variable domain reads GAGVSQSPRYKVTKRGQDVALRCDPISGHVSLYWYRQALGQGPEFLTYFNYEAQQDKSGLPNDRFSAERPEGSISTLTIQRTEQRDSAMYRCASSPLDRSNEQFFGPGTRLTVL.

This clonotype has just a few counts. The J gene is TRBJ2-3, the V gene TRBV19, with a weak D call TRBD1 (6 bases). The CDR3 consists of 16 residues. The germline V gene has CDR1 LNHDA and CDR2 SQIVND (reference sequence). Trimming removed 1 base from V and 5 bases from J, with 16 bases in between. In DNA form, the CDR3 reads TGTGCCAGTAGTATAGGAGGAGGACAGCCAGTAGATACGCAGTATTTT. It codes for CASSIGGGQPVDTQYF.

The chain has TRBV2 and TRBJ2-7; no definite D call. Trimming shortened V by 6 bases and J by 4 bases, and 7 bases separated the two germline ends. The germline CDR1 and CDR2 sequences are SNHLY and FYNNEI. This CDR3 comprises 11 residues. The CDR3 bases are TGTGCCAGCAGGTTGGGTTACGAGCAGTACTTC. This translates into CASRLGYEQYF.

This clonotype was recorded many times. This rearrangement joins TRBV19 to TRBJ2-6; 12 nucleotides agree with TRBD1. The V segment lost 7 bases and the J segment 3 bases; nucleotides outside the gene matches: 13. The germline V gene has CDR1 LNHDA and CDR2 SQIVND (reference sequence). The CDR3 length is 19 residues. In nucleotides, the CDR3 is TGTGCCAGTACCCCTAGGTTGGGACAGGGGGCTTATGGGGCCAACGTCCTGACTTTC. Translation gives CASTPRLGQGAYGANVLTF. Full variable domain (remainder filled in from reference TRBV19 and TRBJ2-6): DGGITQSPKYLFRKEGQNVTLSCEQNLNHDAMYWYRQDPGQGLRLIYYSQIVNDFQKGDIAEGYSVSREKKESFPLTVTSAQKNPTAFYLCASTPRLGQGAYGANVLTFGAGSRLTVL.

This clonotype has ten or more counts. The chain links TRBV20-1 to TRBJ1-5, with a tentative D call TRBD1 (5 bases). Germline assignment: CDR1 DFQATT and CDR2 SNEGSKA (reference sequence). The CDR3 has 14 residues. V lost 3 bases and J 0 bases, leaving 9 bases between the germline ends. The CDR3 nucleotides are TGCAGTGCTAGGCGACAGATTAGCAATCAGCCCCAGCATTTT. Translated: CSARRQISNQPQHF.

This clonotype appeared many times. The chain has TRBV20-1 and TRBJ2-7; TRBD2 matches at 15 bases. V lost 7 bases and J lost 2; bases outside the gene matches: 9. Germline loops: CDR1 DFQATT, CDR2 SNEGSKA (reference sequence). This CDR3 spans 16 amino acids. Here the CDR3 reads CSVTGTSGRPPYEQYF. The CDR3 DNA sequence: TGCAGTGTGACCGGGACTAGCGGGAGGCCCCCCTACGAGCAGTACTTC.

This clonotype was counted only a few times. The rearrangement uses TRBV6-5 and TRBJ1-4; maybe TRBD1 (5 bases). V was shortened by 6 bases and J by 0 bases, with 20 bases between the two germline ends. The CDR3 totals 18 residues. Germline assignment: CDR1 MNHEY and CDR2 SVGAGI. The CDR3 DNA reads as TGTGCCAGCAGAAGAGACAGTTGGGGGGATGCAACTAATGAAAAACTGTTTTTT. Its translation: CASRRDSWGDATNEKLFF.

This clonotype was picked up many times. This chain joins TRBV6-6 and TRBJ2-7; the D call may be TRBD1 or TRBD2 (5 bases each). Trimming pared 10 bases from V and 2 bases from J, leaving 15 bases between. The CDR3 is 13 amino acids. CDR1 MNHNY and CDR2 SVGAGI come from the germline V gene (reference sequence). The CDR3 DNA is TGTGCCACAGGACTCGTGGGGCCCTACGAGCAGTACTTC. This gives the protein CATGLVGPYEQYF.

Notes on this clonotype: A much more abundant neighbour one base away suggests this may be a read error. The genes are TRBV11-2 and TRBJ2-2; 8 positions agree with TRBD1. The CDR3 is 15 amino acids. Germline V CDR1 and CDR2: SGHAT, FQNNGV. The CDR3 nucleotides are TGTGCCAGCAGTCCGGACAGGGCGAACACCGGGGAGCCGTTTTTT. Translation: CASSPDRANTGEPFF. The whole variable domain, remainder taken from reference TRBV11-2 and TRBJ2-2, is EAGVAQSPRYKIIEKRQSVAFWCNPISGHATLYWYQQILGQGPKLLIQFQNNGVVDDSQLPKDRFSAERLKGVDSTLKIQPAKLEDSAVYLCASSPDRANTGEPFFGEGSRLTVL.

In its sample, this clonotype was seen a few times. V and J are TRBV9 and TRBJ1-6, with D perhaps matching TRBD1 (6 bases). Between the trimmed V and J ends, which lost 0 bases and 13 bases, there was a span of 8 bases. Germline CDR1 SGDLS, CDR2 YYNGEE. CDR3 length: 12 residues. CDR3 residues: CASSVGGAPLHF. CDR3 nucleotides: TGTGCCAGCAGCGTAGGGGGGGCGCCCCTCCACTTT.

V and J are TRBV29-1 and TRBJ2-7, with 8 bases matching TRBD2. Trimming removed 8 bases from V and 3 bases from J; junction bases left unmatched: 6. This CDR3 region has 12 residues. The germline CDR1 and CDR2 sequences are SQVTM and ANQGSEA. The chain's CDR3 is CSTSGAHYEQYF. The CDR3 bases are TGCAGCACTAGCGGAGCCCACTACGAGCAGTACTTC.

This chain connects TRBV7-6 to TRBJ1-1; D gene ambiguous. The CDR3 is 14 amino acids. Trimming stripped 8 bases from V and 0 bases from J, with 13 bases between. The V gene's germline CDR1 is SGHVS and CDR2 FNYEAQ. The CDR3 DNA follows: TGTGCCAGCGGCCAAGGCTGGATGAACACTGAAGCTTTCTTT. Encoded protein: CASGQGWMNTEAFF.

This clonotype was counted many times. The chain links TRBV7-9 to TRBJ1-2, with 8 bases lining up with TRBD1. This CDR3 comprises 15 residues. Germline CDR1 is SEHNR and CDR2 is FQNEAQ (reference sequence). The junction had 14 bases not matched to a gene; V was cut back by 6 bases and J by 8 bases. This CDR3 is CASSSTRQGRKGYTF. As DNA, the CDR3 is TGTGCCAGCAGTTCTACGAGACAGGGGCGTAAGGGCTACACCTTC.

The chain couples TRBV24-1 to TRBJ2-1; D remains ambiguous. There are 12 residues in the CDR3. CDR1 KGHDR and CDR2 SFDVKD come from the germline V gene. The V end lost 4 bases, the J end lost 4 bases, and 4 bases lay between the germline ends. The CDR3: CATSEAYNEQFF. In DNA, the CDR3 is TGTGCCACCAGTGAAGCGTACAATGAGCAGTTCTTC.

This clonotype was found many times. The V gene is TRBV7-8, the J gene TRBJ2-5, with D perhaps given as TRBD1 or TRBD2 (5 bases each). The CDR3 extends over 16 amino acids. Trimming took 7 bases from V and 3 from J, leaving 21 bases between them. The V gene's germline CDR1 is SGHVS and CDR2 FQNEAQ. The CDR3 here is CASNPLGVGVEETQYF. As DNA, the CDR3 is TGTGCCAGCAACCCCCTCGGAGTGGGGGTTGAAGAGACCCAGTACTTC.